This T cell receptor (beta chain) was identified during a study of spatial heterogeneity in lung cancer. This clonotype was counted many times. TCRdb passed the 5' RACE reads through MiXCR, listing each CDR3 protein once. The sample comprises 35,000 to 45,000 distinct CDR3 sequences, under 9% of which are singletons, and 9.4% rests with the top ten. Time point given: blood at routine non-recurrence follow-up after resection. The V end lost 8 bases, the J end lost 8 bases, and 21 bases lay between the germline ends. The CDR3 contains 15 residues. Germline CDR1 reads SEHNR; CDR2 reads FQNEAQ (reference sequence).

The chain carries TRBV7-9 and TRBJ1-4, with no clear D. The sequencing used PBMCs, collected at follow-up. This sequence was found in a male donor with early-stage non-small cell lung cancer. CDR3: CASPRTCGYIEKLFF. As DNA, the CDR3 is TGTGCCAGCCCCCGTACCTGTGGGTATATCGAAAAACTGTTTTTT.